This T cell receptor (beta chain) came from a study of blood T cell repertoires in COVID-19. The ends lost 5 bases at V and 5 bases at J; junction bases unmatched: 8. Germline-derived CDR1 and CDR2 are SGHAT and FQNNGV. This CDR3 is 15 amino acids long. Each participant's cohort was designated according to participant-reported clinical history. The data were produced by immunoSEQ multiplex PCR, yet TCRdb's version contains in-frame clones alone and is incomplete. The sample has 360,000 or so clones, about nine tenths seen once; the top ten hold just over 1%. The TCR sequence derives from a woman aged 30 to 39 who had been exposed to COVID-19. The chain combines TRBV11-2 with TRBJ2-7; 11 bases line up with TRBD1. The sequencing input was PBMCs or T cells enriched from blood (not recorded which). CDR3 residues: CASSPRTGGMHEQYF. The CDR3 DNA follows: TGTGCCAGCAGCCCTCGGACAGGGGGCATGCACGAGCAGTACTTC.